The next 11 T cell receptor beta chains were all read from a single sample in a study of CD8 T cells in ankylosing spondylitis. No antigen has been identified for these receptors. MiXCR was run by TCRdb on the 5' RACE reads, yielding one entry per CDR3 protein. The profile covers almost 400,000 distinct CDR3 sequences, with 20% to 25% appearing a single time and around 17% taken by the ten largest. Study outcomes and limitations: In ankylosing spondylitis blood, a motif of seven to nine highly homologous TCR beta variants appeared characteristic.

The source material was blood, either unsorted or a sorted T cell fraction (not recorded which). Receptors originate from a male donor with ankylosing spondylitis.

This clonotype was observed a few times. The CDR3 loop is CSADSPGLNQPQHF. DNA of the CDR3: TGCAGTGCTGACAGTCCGGGCTTGAATCAGCCCCAGCATTTT. The genes are TRBV20-1 and TRBJ1-5; weak D call: TRBD1 (5 bases). V was pared by 5 bases and J by 4 bases, with 15 bases between. The CDR3 runs 14 residues. From germline, CDR1 is DFQATT and CDR2 SNEGSKA (reference sequence).

The chain carries TRBV7-2 and TRBJ2-7, with TRBD2 identical over 11 bases. Germline V CDR1 and CDR2: SGHTA, FQGNSA. This CDR3 region has 13 residues. Trimming removed 5 bases from V and 9 bases from J; junction bases left unmatched: 6. The CDR3 region has the DNA TGTGCCAGCAGCATAACTAGCGGGAGATCGCAGTACTTC. Translating it yields CASSITSGRSQYF. Full variable domain (missing parts from reference TRBV7-2 and TRBJ2-7): GAGVSQSPSNKVTEKGKDVELRCDPISGHTALYWYRQSLGQGLEFLIYFQGNSAPDKSGLPSDRFSAERTGGSVSTLTIQRTQQEDSAVYLCASSITSGRSQYFGPGTRLTVT.

The chain carries TRBV5-1 and TRBJ1-2, with 7 bases aligning to TRBD1. CDR1 is SGHRS, CDR2 YFSETQ, per germline. J was trimmed by 1 base and V by 0 bases; bases with no gene match: 3. The CDR3 has 15 residues. In nucleotides, the CDR3 is TGCGCCAGCAGCTTGGAGTCAGGGGGTAACTATGGCTACACCTTC. The encoded protein is CASSLESGGNYGYTF.

The chain recombines TRBV28 with TRBJ2-1; no clear D gene. The CDR3 spans 15 residues. Germline V gives CDR1 MDHEN, CDR2 SYDVKM. V was cut by 7 bases and J by 8 bases, with 21 bases left in between. Written as DNA, the CDR3 is TGTGCCAGCACCAAGTCAACGCTGGAGAAGGATGAGCAGTTCTTC. This codes for CASTKSTLEKDEQFF.

J is TRBJ2-3 and V is TRBV29-1, with 12 positions matching TRBD1. This CDR3 region has 19 residues. Looked up from germline, CDR1 is SQVTM and CDR2 is ANQGSEA. Trimming took 6 bases from V and 2 from J; bases not matched to a gene: 18. The CDR3 region has the DNA TGCAGCGTGCCCCCGGGACAGGGGGCCTCCTTACGGTCCACAGATACGCAGTATTTT. The encoded protein is CSVPPGQGASLRSTDTQYF.

This clonotype was counted between two and nine times. The chain employs TRBV29-1 and TRBJ1-1; D uncertain. The V and J ends lost 4 bases and 4 bases respectively, with 7 bases between them. This CDR3 comprises 11 residues. Germline V gene lookup returns CDR1 SQVTM and CDR2 ANQGSEA. CDR3 region: CSVARGTEAFF. DNA for the CDR3: TGCAGCGTTGCCCGGGGCACTGAAGCTTTCTTT.

The chain joins TRBV7-6 to TRBJ2-7, with D unresolved. The ends were cut back, 1 base at V and 0 bases at J, with 10 bases in the middle. This CDR3 region has 15 residues. CDR1 is SGHVS and CDR2 is FNYEAQ in the germline V gene. This CDR3 is CASSLDPESSYEQYF. Written as DNA, the CDR3 is TGTGCCAGCAGCTTAGATCCGGAGAGCTCCTACGAGCAGTACTTC. Combining the CDR3 with reference TRBV7-6 and TRBJ2-7 gives the whole variable domain GAGVSQSPRYKVTKRGQDVALRCDPISGHVSLYWYRQALGQGPEFLTYFNYEAQQDKSGLPNDRFSAERPEGSISTLTIQRTEQRDSAMYRCASSLDPESSYEQYFGPGTRLTVT.

The chain combines TRBV29-1 with TRBJ1-4; D ambiguous. Germline lookup yields CDR1 SQVTM and CDR2 ANQGSEA. Trimming removed 4 bases at V and 7 bases at J, with 13 bases between. This CDR3 region has 13 residues. CDR3 sequence reads: CSVVLASTEKLFF. CDR3 bases: TGCAGCGTTGTTTTGGCGTCAACTGAAAAACTGTTTTTT. Supplemented by reference TRBV29-1 and TRBJ1-4, the full variable domain reads SAVISQKPSRDICQRGTSLTIQCQVDSQVTMMFWYRQQPGQSLTLIATANQGSEATYESGFVIDKFPISRPNLTFSTLTVSNMSPEDSSIYLCSVVLASTEKLFFGSGTQLSVL.

V gene TRBV7-3 combines with J gene TRBJ1-5; weak D call: TRBD1 (5 bases). CDR3 size: 19 residues. Trimming left V 4 bases short and J 0 bases short, with 22 bases between. Germline V gives CDR1 SGHTA, CDR2 FQGTGA. The chain's CDR3 is CASSSTVAGDFHSNQPQHF. In DNA, the CDR3 is TGTGCCAGCAGCTCGACTGTCGCGGGGGACTTTCATAGCAATCAGCCCCAGCATTTT.

CDR3: CASSPNRGNEQFF. DNA of the CDR3: TGTGCCAGCAGCCCCAACAGGGGCAATGAGCAGTTCTTC. The chain combines TRBV12-3 or TRBV12-4 with TRBJ2-1; 7 bases are shared with TRBD1. The CDR3 spans 13 residues. Trimming at V came to 6 bases and at J to 6 bases, leaving 5 bases not matched to a gene.

This clonotype showed up just once. The chain has TRBV2 and TRBJ2-5; D is possibly TRBD1 or TRBD2 (7 bases each). The V end lost 7 bases, the J end lost 5 bases, and 20 bases lay between the germline ends. CDR1 and CDR2 from the germline V gene are SNHLY and FYNNEI. This CDR3 has 15 residues. CDR3 sequence: CASISQGQGGETQYF. CDR3 in DNA: TGTGCCAGCATCTCACAGGGGCAGGGAGGGGAGACCCAGTACTTC.